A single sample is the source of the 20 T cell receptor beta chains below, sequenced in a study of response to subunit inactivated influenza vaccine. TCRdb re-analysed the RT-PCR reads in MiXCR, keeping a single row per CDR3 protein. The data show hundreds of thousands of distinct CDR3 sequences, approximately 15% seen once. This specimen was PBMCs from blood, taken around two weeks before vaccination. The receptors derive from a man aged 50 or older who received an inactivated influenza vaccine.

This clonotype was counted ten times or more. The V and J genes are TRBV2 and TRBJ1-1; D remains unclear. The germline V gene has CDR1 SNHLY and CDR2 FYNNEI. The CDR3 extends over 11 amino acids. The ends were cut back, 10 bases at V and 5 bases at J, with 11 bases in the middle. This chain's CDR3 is CAITSETEAFF. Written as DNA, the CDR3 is TGTGCCATCACGTCGGAAACTGAAGCTTTCTTT.

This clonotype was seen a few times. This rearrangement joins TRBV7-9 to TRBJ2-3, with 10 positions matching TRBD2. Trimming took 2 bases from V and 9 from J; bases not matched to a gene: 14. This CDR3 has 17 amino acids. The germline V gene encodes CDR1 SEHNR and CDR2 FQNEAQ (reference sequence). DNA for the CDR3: TGTGCCAGCAGCTTATACCTAGCGGGAGTCTGGGACGGGACGCAGTATTTT. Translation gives CASSLYLAGVWDGTQYF.

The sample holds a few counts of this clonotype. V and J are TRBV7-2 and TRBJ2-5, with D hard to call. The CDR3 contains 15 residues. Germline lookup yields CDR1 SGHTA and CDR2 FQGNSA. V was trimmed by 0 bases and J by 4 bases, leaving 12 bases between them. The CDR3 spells CASSLAYLRRETQYF. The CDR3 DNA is TGTGCCAGCAGCTTAGCGTACCTTAGAAGAGAGACCCAGTACTTC.

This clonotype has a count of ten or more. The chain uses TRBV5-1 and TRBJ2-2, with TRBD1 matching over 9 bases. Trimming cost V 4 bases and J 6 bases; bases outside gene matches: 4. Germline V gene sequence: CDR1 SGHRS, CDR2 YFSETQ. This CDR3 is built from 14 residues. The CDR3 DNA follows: TGCGCCAGCAGCCGGGACAGGGCAGCCGGGGAGCTGTTTTTT. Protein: CASSRDRAAGELFF.

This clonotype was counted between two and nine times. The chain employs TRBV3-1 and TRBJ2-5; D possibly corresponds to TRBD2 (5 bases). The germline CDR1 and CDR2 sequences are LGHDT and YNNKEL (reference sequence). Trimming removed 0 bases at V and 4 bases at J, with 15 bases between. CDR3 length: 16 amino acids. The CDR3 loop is CASSQEFGGGLETQYF. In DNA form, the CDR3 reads TGTGCCAGCAGCCAAGAATTTGGCGGAGGTTTAGAGACCCAGTACTTC.

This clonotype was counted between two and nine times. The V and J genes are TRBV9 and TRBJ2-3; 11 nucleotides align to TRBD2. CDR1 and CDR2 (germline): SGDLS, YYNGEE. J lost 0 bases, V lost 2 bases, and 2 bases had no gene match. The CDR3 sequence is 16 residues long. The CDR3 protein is CASSVRTSGSTDTQYF. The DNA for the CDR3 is TGTGCCAGCAGCGTCAGGACTAGCGGGAGCACAGATACGCAGTATTTT.

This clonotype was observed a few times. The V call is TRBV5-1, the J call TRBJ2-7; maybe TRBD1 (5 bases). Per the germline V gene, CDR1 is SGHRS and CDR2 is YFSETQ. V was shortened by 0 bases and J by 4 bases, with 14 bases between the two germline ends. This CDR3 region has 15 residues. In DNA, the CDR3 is TGCGCCAGCAGCTTGGCCCCAGGGTCTGGTTACGAGCAGTACTTC. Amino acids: CASSLAPGSGYEQYF. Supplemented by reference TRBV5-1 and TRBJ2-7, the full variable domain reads KAGVTQTPRYLIKTRGQQVTLSCSPISGHRSVSWYQQTPGQGLQFLFEYFSETQRNKGNFPGRFSGRQFSNSRSEMNVSTLELGDSALYLCASSLAPGSGYEQYFGPGTRLTVT.

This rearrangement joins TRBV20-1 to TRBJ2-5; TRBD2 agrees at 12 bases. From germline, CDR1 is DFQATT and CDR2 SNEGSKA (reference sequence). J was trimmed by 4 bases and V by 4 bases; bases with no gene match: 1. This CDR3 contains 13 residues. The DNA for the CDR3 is TGCAGTGCTACGGGACTAGCGGGAGAGACCCAGTACTTC. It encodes CSATGLAGETQYF.

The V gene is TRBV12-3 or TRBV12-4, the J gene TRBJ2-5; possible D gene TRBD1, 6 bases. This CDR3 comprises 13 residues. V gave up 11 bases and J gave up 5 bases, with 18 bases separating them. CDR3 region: CAASEGVRETQYF. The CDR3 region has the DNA TGTGCCGCCTCAGAGGGGGTTAGGGAGACCCAGTACTTC.

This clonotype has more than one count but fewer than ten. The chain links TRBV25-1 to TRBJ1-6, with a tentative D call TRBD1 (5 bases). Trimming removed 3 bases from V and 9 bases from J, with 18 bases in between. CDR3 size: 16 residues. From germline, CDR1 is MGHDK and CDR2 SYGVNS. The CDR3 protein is CASSEPFGRDVSPLHF. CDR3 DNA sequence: TGTGCCAGCAGTGAGCCTTTTGGCAGGGATGTTTCACCCCTCCACTTT.

The CDR3 region is CASSAGQPNEKLFF. Here the CDR3 DNA reads TGTGCCAGCAGTGCGGGACAGCCTAATGAAAAACTGTTTTTT. The chain joins TRBV2 to TRBJ1-4, with 7 bases aligning to TRBD1. Germline lookup yields CDR1 SNHLY and CDR2 FYNNEI. J was trimmed by 3 bases and V by 4 bases; bases with no gene match: 2. The CDR3 runs 14 residues.

CDR3 amino acids: CASSQPFSFRQAGLLSGANVLTF. The CDR3 nucleotides read TGTGCCAGCAGCCAACCTTTCTCCTTTCGACAGGCCGGGCTCTTATCTGGGGCCAACGTCCTGACTTTC. V gene TRBV25-1 combines with J gene TRBJ2-6, with TRBD1 as a possible D gene (6 bases). With 6 bases removed from V and 1 base from J, the gap between germline ends came to 34 bases. The CDR3 extends over 23 amino acids. CDR1 and CDR2 from the germline V gene are MGHDK and SYGVNS.

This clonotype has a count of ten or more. The CDR3 DNA follows: TGTGCCAGCAGCTCTAGTCTGGTCACCGGGGAGCTGTTTTTT. Protein: CASSSSLVTGELFF. The V call is TRBV9, the J call TRBJ2-2; D gene uncertain. Trimming took off 4 bases at V and 4 bases at J, with 11 bases between the two ends. The CDR3 length is 14 residues. Germline-derived CDR1 and CDR2 are SGDLS and YYNGEE.

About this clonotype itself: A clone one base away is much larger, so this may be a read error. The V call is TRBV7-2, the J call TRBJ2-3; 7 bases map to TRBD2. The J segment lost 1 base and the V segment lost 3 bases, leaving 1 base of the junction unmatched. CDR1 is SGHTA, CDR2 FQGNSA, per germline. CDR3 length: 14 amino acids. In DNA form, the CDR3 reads TGTACCAGCAGCTTCCTAGCGGGCACAGATACGCAGTATTTT. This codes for CTSSFLAGTDTQYF. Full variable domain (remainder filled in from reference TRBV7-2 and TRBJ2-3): GAGVSQSPSNKVTEKGKDVELRCDPISGHTALYWYRQSLGQGLEFLIYFQGNSAPDKSGLPSDRFSAERTGGSVSTLTIQRTQQEDSAVYLCTSSFLAGTDTQYFGPGTRLTVL.

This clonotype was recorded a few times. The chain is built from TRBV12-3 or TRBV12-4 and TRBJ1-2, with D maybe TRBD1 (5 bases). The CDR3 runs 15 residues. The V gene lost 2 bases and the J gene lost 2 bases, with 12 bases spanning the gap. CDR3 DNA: TGTGCCAGCAGTTTAACAGGTTACCGCAACTATGGCTACACCTTC. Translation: CASSLTGYRNYGYTF.

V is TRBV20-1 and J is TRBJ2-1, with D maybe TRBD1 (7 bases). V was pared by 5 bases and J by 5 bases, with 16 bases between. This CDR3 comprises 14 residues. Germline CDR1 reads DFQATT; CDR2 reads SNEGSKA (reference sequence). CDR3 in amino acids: CSARRGPLDNEQFF. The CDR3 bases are TGCAGTGCTCGGAGGGGGCCACTCGACAATGAGCAGTTCTTC.

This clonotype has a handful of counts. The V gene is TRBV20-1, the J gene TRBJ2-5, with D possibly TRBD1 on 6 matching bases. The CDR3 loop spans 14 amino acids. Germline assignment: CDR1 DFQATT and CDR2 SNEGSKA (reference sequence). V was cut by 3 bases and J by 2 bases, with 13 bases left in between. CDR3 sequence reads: CSARGALQQETQYF. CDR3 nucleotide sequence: TGCAGTGCTAGGGGGGCCCTACAACAAGAGACCCAGTACTTC.

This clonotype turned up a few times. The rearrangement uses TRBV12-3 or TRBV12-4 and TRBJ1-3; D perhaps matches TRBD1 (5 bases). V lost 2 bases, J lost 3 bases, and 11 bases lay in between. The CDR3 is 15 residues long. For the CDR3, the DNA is TGTGCCAGCAGTTTATATCAGGGATATGGAAACACCATATATTTT. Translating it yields CASSLYQGYGNTIYF.

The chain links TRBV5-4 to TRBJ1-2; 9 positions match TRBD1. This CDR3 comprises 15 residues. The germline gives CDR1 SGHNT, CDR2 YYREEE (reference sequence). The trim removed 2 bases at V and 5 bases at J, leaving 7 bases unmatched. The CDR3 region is CASSLPGQGRYGYTF. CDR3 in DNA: TGTGCCAGCAGCTTACCGGGACAGGGACGTTATGGCTACACCTTC.

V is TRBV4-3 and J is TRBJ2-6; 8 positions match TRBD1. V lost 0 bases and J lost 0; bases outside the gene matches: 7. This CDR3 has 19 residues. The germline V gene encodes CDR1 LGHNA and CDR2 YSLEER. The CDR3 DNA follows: TGCGCCAGCAGCCAAGACGGACAGGGAGTATTCTCTGGGGCCAACGTCCTGACTTTC. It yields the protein CASSQDGQGVFSGANVLTF.